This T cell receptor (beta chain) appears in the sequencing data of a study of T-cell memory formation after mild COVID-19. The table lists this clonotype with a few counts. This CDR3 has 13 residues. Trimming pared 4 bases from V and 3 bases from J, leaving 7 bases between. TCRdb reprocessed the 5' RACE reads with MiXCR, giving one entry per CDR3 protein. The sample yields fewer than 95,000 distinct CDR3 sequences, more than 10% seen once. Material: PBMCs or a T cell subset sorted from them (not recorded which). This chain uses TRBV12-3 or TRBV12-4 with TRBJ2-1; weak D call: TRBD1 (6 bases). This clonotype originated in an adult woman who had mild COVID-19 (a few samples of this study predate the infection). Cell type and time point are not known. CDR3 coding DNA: TGTGCCAGCAGTTGGGACATCTACAATGAGCAGTTCTTC. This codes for CASSWDIYNEQFF.